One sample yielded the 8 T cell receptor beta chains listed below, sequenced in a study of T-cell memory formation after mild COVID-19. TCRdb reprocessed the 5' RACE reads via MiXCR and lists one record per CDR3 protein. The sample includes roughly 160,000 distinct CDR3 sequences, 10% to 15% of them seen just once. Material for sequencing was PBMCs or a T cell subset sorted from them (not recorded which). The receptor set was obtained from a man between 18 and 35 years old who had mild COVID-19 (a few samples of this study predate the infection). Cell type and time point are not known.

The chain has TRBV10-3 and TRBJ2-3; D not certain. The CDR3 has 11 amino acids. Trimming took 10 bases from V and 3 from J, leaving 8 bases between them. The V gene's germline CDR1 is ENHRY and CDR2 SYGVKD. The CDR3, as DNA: TGTGCCACCACCAAAACAGATACGCAGTATTTT. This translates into CATTKTDTQYF.

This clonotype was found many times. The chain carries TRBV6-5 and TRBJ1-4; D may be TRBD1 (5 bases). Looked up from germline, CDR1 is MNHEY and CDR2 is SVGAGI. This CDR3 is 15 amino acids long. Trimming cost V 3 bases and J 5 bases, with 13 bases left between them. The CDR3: CASSYSRGTNEKLFF. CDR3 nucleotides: TGTGCCAGCAGTTATTCTCGGGGCACCAATGAAAAACTGTTTTTT.

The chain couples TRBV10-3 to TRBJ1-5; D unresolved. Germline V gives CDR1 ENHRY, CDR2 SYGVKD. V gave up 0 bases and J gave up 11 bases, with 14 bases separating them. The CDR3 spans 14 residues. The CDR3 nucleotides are TGTGCCATCAGTGAGTCTACGGCGACCAAGGCCCAGCATTTT. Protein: CAISESTATKAQHF.

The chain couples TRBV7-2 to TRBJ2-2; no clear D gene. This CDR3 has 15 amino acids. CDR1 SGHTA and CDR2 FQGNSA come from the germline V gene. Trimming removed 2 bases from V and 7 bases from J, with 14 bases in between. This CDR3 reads CASSLFLRVNGELFF. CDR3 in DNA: TGTGCCAGCAGCTTATTTCTACGCGTTAACGGGGAGCTGTTTTTT.

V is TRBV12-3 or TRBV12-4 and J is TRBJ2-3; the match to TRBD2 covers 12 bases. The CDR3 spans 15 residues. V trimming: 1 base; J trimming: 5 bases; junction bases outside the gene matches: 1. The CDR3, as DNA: TGTGCCAGCAGTTTAGAACTAGCGGGGGGAGATACGCAGTATTTT. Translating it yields CASSLELAGGDTQYF.

In DNA, the CDR3 is TGTGCCAGCAGAGAAGGACAGCACCAAGAGACCCAGTACTTC. It codes for CASREGQHQETQYF. The genes are TRBV12-3 or TRBV12-4 and TRBJ2-5, with D maybe TRBD1 (6 bases). This CDR3 spans 14 amino acids. Trimming removed 6 bases from V and 0 bases from J, with 11 bases in between.

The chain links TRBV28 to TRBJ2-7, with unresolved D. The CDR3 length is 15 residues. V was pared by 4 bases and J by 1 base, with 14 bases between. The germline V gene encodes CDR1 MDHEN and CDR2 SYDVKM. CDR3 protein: CASSSPGRISYEQYV. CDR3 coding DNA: TGTGCCAGCAGTTCCCCGGGCCGCATTTCCTACGAGCAGTACGTC.

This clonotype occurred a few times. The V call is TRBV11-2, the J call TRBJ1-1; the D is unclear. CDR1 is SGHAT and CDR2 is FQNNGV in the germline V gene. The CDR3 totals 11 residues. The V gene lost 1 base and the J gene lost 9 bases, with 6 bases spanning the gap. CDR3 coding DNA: TGTGCCAGCAGCTTAGGGGTCCAAGCTTTCTTT. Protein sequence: CASSLGVQAFF.